Each of the 6 T cell receptor beta chains below was sequenced from the same sample in a study of blood T cell repertoires in COVID-19. Repertoires were generated with immunoSEQ multiplex PCR, while TCRdb's copy carries only in-frame clones and drops some. The sample comprises 100,000 to 150,000 clones, about 89% of which are singletons, and 9.5% to 12% rests with the top ten. Material: peripheral blood. These receptors all stem from a woman aged 70-85 years with COVID-19, enrolled during active disease.

V usage is TRBV27 and J usage is TRBJ1-2; D is perhaps TRBD1 (6 bases). Germline CDR1 is MNHEY and CDR2 is SMNVEV (reference sequence). V lost 8 bases, J lost 7 bases, and 23 bases lay in between. The CDR3 sequence is 15 residues long. CDR3 sequence: CASSRDTMGVSGYTF. CDR3 DNA: TGTGCCAGCTCCCGGGACACCATGGGGGTTTCTGGCTACACCTTC.

This clone has a handful of counts. The CDR3 is CASSHRRDTNTEAFF. The CDR3 region has the DNA TGTGCCAGCAGTCACCGTCGGGACACGAACACTGAAGCTTTCTTT. The rearrangement links TRBV28 to TRBJ1-1; tentative D call: TRBD1 (6 bases). CDR3 length: 15 residues. Germline loops: CDR1 MDHEN, CDR2 SYDVKM. V was shortened by 5 bases and J by 1 base, with 14 bases between the two germline ends. Full variable domain (missing parts from reference TRBV28 and TRBJ1-1): DVKVTQSSRYLVKRTGEKVFLECVQDMDHENMFWYRQDPGLGLRLIYFSYDVKMKEKGDIPEGYSVSREKKERFSLILESASTNQTSMYLCASSHRRDTNTEAFFGQGTRLTVV.

CDR3 DNA sequence: TGTGCCACCAGTAAGGGGCTGGGGACAGAAGCTTTCTTT. Amino acids: CATSKGLGTEAFF. The V call is TRBV24-1, the J call TRBJ1-1; perhaps TRBD1 as D (6 bases). This CDR3 contains 13 residues. Germline V gives CDR1 KGHDR, CDR2 SFDVKD. V lost 6 bases and J 8 bases, leaving 15 bases between the germline ends.

The rearrangement uses TRBV19 and TRBJ1-5; the match to TRBD1 covers 9 bases. Germline trimming cut 5 bases from V and 2 bases from J; bases unmatched to any gene: 7. Germline assignment: CDR1 LNHDA and CDR2 SQIVND (reference sequence). The CDR3 runs to 16 residues. Here the CDR3 reads CASSLTGGTGNQPQHF. The CDR3, as DNA: TGTGCCAGTAGTTTAACAGGGGGCACTGGCAATCAGCCCCAGCATTTT.

This clone is a singleton in its sample. This chain joins TRBV18 and TRBJ1-1, with D possibly TRBD1 on 5 matching bases. The CDR3 runs to 13 residues. V lost 0 bases and J lost 6, with 8 bases in between. Germline lookup yields CDR1 KGHSH and CDR2 LQKENI. CDR3 sequence reads: CASSPPDTAEAFF. DNA of the CDR3: TGTGCCAGCTCACCACCGGACACGGCTGAAGCTTTCTTT.

The V gene is TRBV6-5, the J gene TRBJ2-1; no clear D. Trimming shortened V by 7 bases and J by 10 bases, and 17 bases separated the two germline ends. The CDR3 runs to 13 residues. In germline, CDR1 is MNHEY, CDR2 SVGAGI. CDR3: CASTPRENREQFF. The CDR3 nucleotides read TGTGCCAGCACCCCGAGAGAGAACCGAGAGCAGTTCTTC.